Below are 15 T cell receptor beta chains sequenced from a single sample in a study of shared clonotypes between healthy human individuals. The protocol was immunoSEQ multiplex PCR, while the TCRdb copy is restricted to in-frame clones and leaves out a portion. Of 400,000 to 500,000 clones in the sample, 75% to 85% were seen once. The sequenced material came from PBMCs. All receptors derive from a middle-aged woman in good health. Some clones in this sample may be carry-over from other donors' samples.

This clone showed up just a few times. The genes are TRBV9 and TRBJ2-4, with D perhaps matching TRBD1 (6 bases). With 8 bases removed from V and 11 bases from J, the gap between germline ends came to 29 bases. The CDR3 is made up of 16 amino acids. Germline-derived CDR1 and CDR2 are SGDLS and YYNGEE. CDR3 sequence (DNA): TGTGCCAGTGCCCGGGACAACGGTCTTCCCCCTTGGGTTCAGTACTTC. This codes for CASARDNGLPPWVQYF.

The chain combines TRBV5-1 with TRBJ2-7; 9 nucleotides line up with TRBD1. The CDR3 runs 13 residues. V gave up 6 bases and J gave up 6 bases; unmatched junction bases: 7. The germline CDR1 and CDR2 sequences are SGHRS and YFSETQ. The CDR3 DNA is TGCGCCAGCACCCCGGGACAGGGATTCGAGCAGTACTTC. Residues: CASTPGQGFEQYF.

The chain employs TRBV6-1 and TRBJ2-7; TRBD2 aligns across 14 bases. V lost 6 bases, J lost 7 bases, and 8 bases stayed unmatched. This CDR3 is 15 amino acids long. CDR1 is MNHNS, CDR2 SASEGT, per germline. In DNA form, the CDR3 reads TGTGCCAGCAGCGGACTAGCGGGAGGAGGTCGGGAGCAGTACTTC. Translation: CASSGLAGGGREQYF.

The rearrangement links TRBV11-2 to TRBJ2-2, with unresolved D. Trimming removed 7 bases at V and 6 bases at J, with 9 bases between. Germline V gene data show CDR1 as SGHAT and CDR2 as FQNNGV. This CDR3 comprises 12 residues. The CDR3 loop is CASNRIAGELFF. DNA of the CDR3: TGTGCCAGCAACCGAATCGCCGGGGAGCTGTTTTTT.

The chain couples TRBV6-1 to TRBJ2-7; 8 bases are shared with TRBD1. The CDR3 is made up of 14 amino acids. The germline gives CDR1 MNHNS, CDR2 SASEGT. V dropped 4 bases and J dropped 4; count of bases not matched to a gene: 6. The CDR3 is CASSAGQGLYEQYF. DNA for the CDR3: TGTGCCAGCAGTGCCGGACAGGGATTATACGAGCAGTACTTC.

The genes are TRBV15 and TRBJ1-3; D is unclear. Germline CDR1 reads LNHNV; CDR2 reads YYDKDF (reference sequence). The V end was cut by 3 bases, the J end by 3 bases, with 9 bases between. The CDR3 has 14 residues. For the CDR3, the DNA is TGTGCCACCAGCAGCTTGCGGGGTGGAAACACCATATATTTT. Translating gives CATSSLRGGNTIYF. The whole variable domain, remainder taken from reference TRBV15 and TRBJ1-3, is DAMVIQNPRYQVTQFGKPVTLSCSQTLNHNVMYWYQQKSSQAPKLLFHYYDKDFNNEADTPDNFQSRRPNTSFCFLDIRSPGLGDTAMYLCATSSLRGGNTIYFGEGSWLTVV.

V and J are TRBV28 and TRBJ1-5; possibly TRBD1 for D (6 bases). In germline, CDR1 is MDHEN, CDR2 SYDVKM. Trimming took 6 bases from V and 5 from J, leaving 11 bases between them. CDR3 size: 13 residues. In DNA form, the CDR3 reads TGTGCCAGCAGGCCTCAGGGGCATCAGCCCCAGCATTTT. Protein: CASRPQGHQPQHF.

Here the CDR3 reads CSVEKGTGDTEAFF. Written as DNA, the CDR3 is TGCAGCGTTGAAAAGGGGACAGGGGACACTGAAGCTTTCTTT. The chain is built from TRBV29-1 and TRBJ1-1; 10 bases align to TRBD1. Germline lookup yields CDR1 SQVTM and CDR2 ANQGSEA. CDR3 length equals 14 residues. With V trimmed by 2 bases and J by 3 bases, 3 bases remained unmatched. The variable domain in full, completed from reference TRBV29-1 and TRBJ1-1, reads SAVISQKPSRDICQRGTSLTIQCQVDSQVTMMFWYRQQPGQSLTLIATANQGSEATYESGFVIDKFPISRPNLTFSTLTVSNMSPEDSSIYLCSVEKGTGDTEAFFGQGTRLTVV.

V usage is TRBV4-3 and J usage is TRBJ1-2; D is perhaps TRBD1 (5 bases). Trimming took off 1 base at V and 7 bases at J, with 10 bases between the two ends. Germline CDR1 LGHNA, CDR2 YSLEER. The CDR3 has 13 amino acids. The CDR3: CASSQAREGGYTF. The CDR3 DNA follows: TGCGCCAGCAGCCAAGCCAGGGAGGGTGGCTACACCTTC.

As regards this clone: One end of the junction is discordant with germline, which a read error may explain. The chain employs TRBV7-2 and TRBJ2-7, with D maybe TRBD2 (6 bases). The CDR3 has 16 amino acids. CDR1 SGHTA and CDR2 FQGNSA come from the germline V gene. CDR3 bases: TGTGCCAGCAGCACCCCCGTGGGGGGTTCGCAATTGATCACGTTATTC. Translation: CASSTPVGGSQLITLF.

The genes are TRBV2 and TRBJ2-5, with D tentatively TRBD2 (6 bases). The end of the DNA fits TRBJ2-7 better, so the J call may be wrong. Germline V CDR1 and CDR2: SNHLY, FYNNEI. CDR3 length equals 12 residues. The CDR3 coding sequence is TGTGCCAGCAGCGAGACTAGAGGCGAGCAGTACTTC. This gives the protein CASSETRGEQYF.

This clone has more than one count but fewer than ten. The chain couples TRBV7-2 to TRBJ1-5; the D is unclear. CDR1 and CDR2 from the germline V gene are SGHTA and FQGNSA. V lost 7 bases and J 4 bases, leaving 11 bases between the germline ends. The CDR3 is made up of 13 amino acids. CDR3: CASTTSVNQPQHF. The CDR3 coding sequence is TGTGCCAGCACCACAAGCGTGAATCAGCCCCAGCATTTT.

The chain uses TRBV29-1 and TRBJ1-1, with no clear D. The CDR3 contains 13 residues. Per germline, CDR1 SQVTM and CDR2 ANQGSEA. The ends were cut back, 4 bases at V and 3 bases at J, with 12 bases in the middle. The chain's CDR3 is CSVGGRLDTEAFF. In DNA, the CDR3 is TGCAGCGTTGGAGGGAGGTTAGACACTGAAGCTTTCTTT. The variable domain in full, completed from reference TRBV29-1 and TRBJ1-1, reads SAVISQKPSRDICQRGTSLTIQCQVDSQVTMMFWYRQQPGQSLTLIATANQGSEATYESGFVIDKFPISRPNLTFSTLTVSNMSPEDSSIYLCSVGGRLDTEAFFGQGTRLTVV.

In nucleotides, the CDR3 is TGTGCCAGCAGCTTAGGGGAGGGGGCCCTTCCGCAGTACTTC. As protein: CASSLGEGALPQYF. The chain employs TRBV7-9 and TRBJ2-7; D may correspond to TRBD1 or TRBD2 (7 bases each). V lost 1 base and J lost 9, with 16 bases in between. CDR1 SEHNR and CDR2 FQNEAQ come from the germline V gene (reference sequence). The CDR3 length is 14 residues.

This clone was recorded only once. V usage is TRBV5-4 and J usage is TRBJ2-1; TRBD1 is a possible D gene (6 bases). Germline CDR1 is SGHNT and CDR2 is YYREEE (reference sequence). CDR3 size: 17 residues. V lost 4 bases, J lost 3 bases, and 20 bases lay in between. CDR3 nucleotides: TGTGCCAGCAGCCTGCCCCCGACAGGACCAAACTACAATGAGCAGTTCTTC. It codes for CASSLPPTGPNYNEQFF.